These 10 T cell receptor beta chains originate from one sample sequenced in a study of early T cells in non-severe SARS-CoV-2 infection. TCRdb re-called the 5' RACE reads through MiXCR, storing one row per CDR3 protein. Here the sample spans around 29,000 distinct CDR3 sequences, less than 6.5% being singletons. Source material: whole blood. These receptors were collected from an adult who was a healthcare worker with PCR-confirmed SARS-CoV-2 infection or an uninfected control (not recorded which).

At least ten counts were recorded for this clonotype. The V gene is TRBV9, the J gene TRBJ2-3; D may be TRBD1 (5 bases). CDR1 SGDLS and CDR2 YYNGEE come from the germline V gene. The CDR3 length is 16 residues. V was pared by 4 bases and J by 2 bases, with 17 bases between. The DNA of the CDR3 is TGTGCCAGCAGCCCCTTGGATAAAGGGGCCACAGATACGCAGTATTTT. It translates to CASSPLDKGATDTQYF. The entire variable domain, with the rest obtained from reference TRBV9 and TRBJ2-3, is as follows: DSGVTQTPKHLITATGQRVTLRCSPRSGDLSVYWYQQSLDQGLQFLIQYYNGEERAKGNILERFSAQQFPDLHSELNLSSLELGDSALYFCASSPLDKGATDTQYFGPGTRLTVL.

In its sample, this clonotype was seen many times. The rearrangement uses TRBV12-3 or TRBV12-4 and TRBJ1-2, with TRBD1 as a possible D gene (5 bases). The length of the CDR3 is 13 residues. V was cut by 5 bases and J by 2 bases, with 9 bases left in between. The CDR3 nucleotides read TGTGCCAGCAGTCCCGACAGAAACTATGGCTACACCTTC. Amino acids: CASSPDRNYGYTF.

This clonotype came up a few times. J is TRBJ2-6 and V is TRBV10-3; unclear D gene. This CDR3 has 14 amino acids. The V and J ends lost 9 bases and 1 base respectively, with 10 bases between them. Per germline, CDR1 ENHRY and CDR2 SYGVKD. As DNA, the CDR3 is TGTGCCATTGGGCCTTTGTCTGGGGCCAACGTCCTGACTTTC. Amino acid sequence: CAIGPLSGANVLTF.

The chain combines TRBV24-1 with TRBJ1-2; possible D gene TRBD1, 5 bases. The CDR3 is 14 amino acids. The V gene lost 0 bases and the J gene lost 2 bases, with 6 bases spanning the gap. Germline assignment: CDR1 KGHDR and CDR2 SFDVKD. The CDR3 loop is CATSDLAGNYGYTF. The CDR3 DNA is TGTGCCACCAGTGATTTGGCAGGGAACTATGGCTACACCTTC.

There are many counts of this clonotype. J is TRBJ2-4 and V is TRBV30; D gene ambiguous. CDR1 GTSNPN and CDR2 SVGIG come from the germline V gene (reference sequence). This CDR3 region has 14 residues. Deletions cut 2 bases from V and 2 bases from J, with 10 bases between. The CDR3 sequence: CAWSPRQTKNIQYF. The CDR3 nucleotides are TGTGCCTGGAGTCCTAGGCAAACCAAAAACATTCAGTACTTC.

This clonotype was recorded many times. The rearrangement joins TRBV6-1 to TRBJ2-7; a possible D gene is TRBD1 (7 bases). V was trimmed by 11 bases and J by 4 bases, leaving 24 bases between them. The CDR3 extends over 15 amino acids. Germline V gives CDR1 MNHNS, CDR2 SASEGT. In DNA form, the CDR3 reads TGTGCCGCCACTCCGAGACAGGGAGGCCAATACGAGCAGTACTTC. Translation gives CAATPRQGGQYEQYF.

The genes are TRBV7-9 and TRBJ2-1; TRBD2 aligns across 14 bases. This CDR3 region has 15 residues. V shed 5 bases, J shed 8 bases, and the junction held 5 bases outside the gene matches. The germline V gene has CDR1 SEHNR and CDR2 FQNEAQ (reference sequence). The CDR3 DNA reads as TGTGCCAGCAGCCAAGGGACTAGCGGGAGATATGAGCAGTTCTTC. It codes for CASSQGTSGRYEQFF.

This chain uses TRBV20-1 with TRBJ2-1; TRBD2 agrees at 9 bases. The CDR3 loop spans 16 amino acids. CDR1 is DFQATT and CDR2 is SNEGSKA in the germline V gene (reference sequence). J lost 0 bases, V lost 3 bases, and 6 bases had no gene match. The CDR3 reads CSARGVTSGSYNEQFF. In nucleotides, the CDR3 is TGCAGTGCTAGGGGAGTGACTAGCGGCTCCTACAATGAGCAGTTCTTC.

This clonotype is deemed medium-sized. The chain has TRBV29-1 and TRBJ2-4, with D perhaps matching TRBD2 (5 bases). The germline V and J ends were trimmed by 7 bases and 0 bases, with 16 bases remaining between them. This CDR3 spans 15 amino acids. Looked up from germline, CDR1 is SQVTM and CDR2 is ANQGSEA. CDR3: CSAATEAGAKNIQYF. CDR3 bases: TGCAGCGCCGCGACGGAGGCTGGAGCCAAAAACATTCAGTACTTC.

Many counts were recorded for this clonotype. The V and J genes are TRBV5-4 and TRBJ2-7; TRBD1 matches 8 bases. Germline CDR1 reads SGHNT; CDR2 reads YYREEE (reference sequence). The CDR3 runs 14 residues. J was trimmed by 5 bases and V by 4 bases; bases with no gene match: 8. DNA of the CDR3: TGTGCCAGCAGCCCCATCACACAGGGGGACGAGCAGTACTTC. Its protein product is CASSPITQGDEQYF.